What follows is one TCR beta chain and its context. Its antigen is currently not known. Base-call qualities are not available, and no considerably larger clone is one nucleotide away. This sample stems from a study of neurological immune-mediated disorders (dated by TCRdb to about 2019). The study in broad terms: Peripheral blood TCR-beta repertoires from patients with HTLV-I-associated myelopathy (HAM/TSP), patients with multiple sclerosis, and healthy controls were compared in the study using UMI-based sequencing. The 106 TCR-beta libraries covered PBMC samples along with longitudinal samples, technical triplicates, and paired sorted CD4+ and CD8+ T-cell subsets. Longitudinal HAM/TSP and healthy donors had 3 time-points each (3-40 month intervals). The cohort comprised about 70 subjects: about 15 HAM/TSP patients, around 35 multiple sclerosis patients and 20 or so healthy controls.

To synthesize cDNA, template-switch 5'RACE was performed with a primer carrying a 10-nucleotide random unique molecular identifier so that each TCR transcript was tagged. Every sequencing run covered 15-18 subjects and yielded more than 180 million TCR-beta sequences. The RNeasy kit was used for extraction of total RNA. TCR-beta VDJ regions were amplified with primers for the TCR constant region and the 5'RACE anchor, using the KAPA Real-time Library Amplification kit. A first PCR added sample indexes and Illumina adaptors, after which a second PCR increased the library yield. After Ampure bead purification, the TCR product of roughly 650 bp was size-selected on a 2% E-gel SizeSelection system. Before pooling, libraries had their quality checked on a Bioanalyzer, their concentration measured with Qubit, and their quantity determined with the Kapa Library Quantification kit. Libraries were sequenced paired-end 2 x 150 bp on an Illumina HiSeq 2500. To increase sequence diversity, roughly 24-32% phiX was spiked into each library pool. Under the source paper's analysis protocol: The UMI-based MiGEC pipeline processed quality-filtered reads and removed over 75% of raw TCR sequences during error correction. IMGT germline references were used for alignment of VDJ genes, and clonotypes were defined by a unique CDR3 amino acid sequence together with V-J genes. Clonal expansion, Shannon diversity and CDR3 relatedness were evaluated with VDJtools (CalcPairwiseDistances, ClusterSamples), while phylogenetic trees were built in CLCbio workbench. A clone was classed as expanded if it had 8 or more unique UMIs, a cutoff based on coefficient-of-variation modelling across technical triplicates. TCRdb trimmed public reads at Q25 via fastp, called clones via MiXCR and kept in-frame beta chains. Rows matching on CDR3 protein sequence are summarized as one entry with the most common DNA and genes. Clone size and V and J calls follow TCRdb, not the original study. Recorded for this sample are 50,000 or so distinct CDR3 sequences; 13% of them occurred a single time. Of the sample, roughly 4.8% falls within the top ten clones.

The germline V gene encodes CDR1 MNHEY and CDR2 SVGAGI. Counted from cysteine to phenylalanine, this CDR3 has 14 amino acids. Only CDR3 DNA remains: 42 bases, in frame from the first base. The junction carries 10 bases between V and J, which are trimmed by 0 bases and 4 bases respectively. This sample's time point label indicates: longitudinal time-point 2. For unsorted PBMC libraries, 2 million PBMCs were used after storage in RNAlater at -80 degrees C until RNA extraction. Peripheral blood was subjected to Ficoll-Hypaque density gradient centrifugation to isolate PBMCs, which were then cryopreserved in liquid nitrogen. Overall results and qualifications from the work: TCR clonal expansion was highest in HAM/TSP patients and lowest in MS patients, with MS patients falling below even healthy controls. Expanded clones from different subjects shared no identical CDR3 amino acid sequences, which suggests that TCR-beta repertoires were private in all groups.

The sample comprised PBMCs. This receptor was identified in a male donor with HTLV-1-associated myelopathy (HAM/TSP). The chain is made from TRBV6-5 and TRBJ2-7; a tentative D call is TRBD1 (5 bases match). The sequenced DNA: TGTGCCAGCAGTTACTCGACAGCGAGATACGAGCAGTACTTC. It encodes CASSYSTARYEQYF.